This T cell receptor (beta chain) stems from a study of T cells in Graves' hyperthyroidism and ophthalmopathy. Study in general: The blood sample was taken at first diagnosis, before treatment began.

As concerns this clonotype: Antigen unknown.

From RNA transcripts, TCR beta CDR3 regions were amplified. HTBI primers were employed in a first-round RT-PCR of the TCR CDR3. MiXCR was run by TCRdb on the multiplex PCR reads, yielding one entry per CDR3 protein. This table holds about 640,000 distinct CDR3 sequences, less than 25% found once. For ophthalmopathy patients, the Clinical Activity Score was at least 3 and the NOSPECS grade at least 4; duration was under 3 months. The PBMCs studied were ones that came from approximately 9.9 ml fresh peripheral blood. The CDR3 has 16 residues. CDR1 and CDR2 from the germline V gene are KGHSH and LQKENI. Trimming took 3 bases from V and 4 from J, leaving 19 bases between them. Study conclusions and caveats: Ophthalmopathy, which appeared later, was predicted by the model a median roughly 6.5 months before onset.

This clonotype was obtained from a man aged 30-40 years with Graves' ophthalmopathy. The rearrangement links TRBV18 to TRBJ2-7, with a weak D call TRBD1 (5 bases). Sequencing was done on a sample of blood. CDR3 sequence reads: CASSPEAHSRGYEQYF. The CDR3 bases are TGTGCCAGCTCACCCGAGGCACATTCTAGGGGTTACGAGCAGTACTTC.